Shown below are 24 T cell receptor beta chains from a single sample sequenced in a study of shared clonotypes between healthy human individuals. Only in-frame clones appear in the TCRdb table, and some are missing; sequencing was by immunoSEQ multiplex PCR. The table shows around 1.4 million clones, with approximately 98.5% occurring only once. Sequencing was carried out using naive CD4+ T cells sorted from blood. Subset specified: CD45RA+ positively selected. The receptors stem from a young man in good health.

CDR3 coding DNA: TGCGCCAGCAGCTTGACTAGGACAGGGTTCAACACCGGGGAGCTGTTTTTT. Encoded protein: CASSLTRTGFNTGELFF. This chain joins TRBV5-1 and TRBJ2-2; 8 nucleotides line up with TRBD1. This CDR3 has 17 residues. Trimming cost V 1 base and J 2 bases; bases outside gene matches: 7. Germline V CDR1 and CDR2: SGHRS, YFSETQ.

The chain recombines TRBV27 with TRBJ2-7; D ambiguous. Germline V gene data show CDR1 as MNHEY and CDR2 as SMNVEV (reference sequence). V was clipped by 3 bases and J by 3 bases, with 9 bases between them. The CDR3 totals 13 residues. The CDR3 nucleotides are TGTGCCAGCAGTTTTAGTAACGGCTACGAGCAGTACTTC. It specifies CASSFSNGYEQYF.

The chain has TRBV27 and TRBJ2-7; 10 nucleotides agree with TRBD1. Germline CDR1 reads MNHEY; CDR2 reads SMNVEV (reference sequence). J lost 6 bases, V lost 6 bases, and 8 bases had no gene match. The CDR3 runs 14 residues. For the CDR3, the DNA is TGTGCCAGCAGGGCCTCGGGGACAGGGGCCGAGCAGTACTTC. Encoded protein: CASRASGTGAEQYF.

V usage is TRBV7-9 and J usage is TRBJ2-5; tentatively, D is TRBD1 or TRBD2 (5 bases each). Germline V gene sequence: CDR1 SEHNR, CDR2 FQNEAQ (reference sequence). The CDR3 has 13 amino acids. V dropped 5 bases and J dropped 2 bases, with 9 bases sitting between them. CDR3 sequence: CASSRGPQETQYF. Here the CDR3 DNA reads TGTGCCAGCAGCCGGGGACCTCAAGAGACCCAGTACTTC.

This chain links TRBV7-2 with TRBJ1-5, with D unresolved. V dropped 1 base and J dropped 0 bases, with 7 bases sitting between them. The germline V gene has CDR1 SGHTA and CDR2 FQGNSA. The CDR3 is 15 amino acids. The CDR3: CASSLVWNSNQPQHF. The CDR3 DNA reads as TGTGCCAGCAGCTTAGTATGGAATAGCAATCAGCCCCAGCATTTT.

The V call is TRBV25-1, the J call TRBJ1-1; D might be TRBD1 (5 bases). CDR3 length: 13 residues. The V gene lost 5 bases and the J gene lost 3 bases, with 10 bases spanning the gap. Germline V gives CDR1 MGHDK, CDR2 SYGVNS. The chain's CDR3 is CASSPLGDTEAFF. The CDR3 DNA sequence: TGTGCCAGCAGTCCCCTAGGGGACACTGAAGCTTTCTTT.

This clone appeared once. V is TRBV19 and J is TRBJ2-7, with TRBD2 matching over 7 bases. J lost 0 bases, V lost 6 bases, and 8 bases had no gene match. Germline values: CDR1 LNHDA, CDR2 SQIVND (reference sequence). CDR3 length: 15 amino acids. The CDR3 DNA reads as TGTGCCAGTAGCGTAGGGGAGGGGAGCTCCTACGAGCAGTACTTC. This gives the protein CASSVGEGSSYEQYF.

This clone has a single count. The V call is TRBV11-3, the J call TRBJ2-3; D is tentatively TRBD1 or TRBD2 (6 bases each). This CDR3 comprises 13 residues. Deletions cut 3 bases from V and 7 bases from J, with 11 bases between. Germline CDR1 is SGHNT and CDR2 is YENEEA. The CDR3 loop is CASSLGGTNTQYF. Written as DNA, the CDR3 is TGTGCCAGCAGCTTGGGCGGGACAAATACGCAGTATTTT.

The rearrangement joins TRBV7-2 to TRBJ1-4; possible D gene TRBD1, 6 bases. V gave up 3 bases and J gave up 7 bases, with 15 bases separating them. The length of the CDR3 is 15 residues. Germline V gene sequence: CDR1 SGHTA, CDR2 FQGNSA. CDR3 amino acids: CASSFQQGGGEKLFF. For the CDR3, the DNA is TGTGCCAGCAGCTTTCAACAGGGAGGCGGTGAAAAACTGTTTTTT.

The chain recombines TRBV6-5 with TRBJ1-3, with D maybe TRBD1 (5 bases). Trimming removed 6 bases at V and 0 bases at J, with 12 bases between. CDR1 is MNHEY, CDR2 SVGAGI, per germline. The CDR3 totals 15 residues. The DNA of the CDR3 is TGTGCCAGCAGGCCGACAGACCTCTCTGGAAACACCATATATTTT. The encoded protein is CASRPTDLSGNTIYF.

The V and J genes are TRBV15 and TRBJ2-7, with 8 bases fitting TRBD1. The CDR3 has 15 residues. V trimming: 0 bases; J trimming: 2 bases; junction bases outside the gene matches: 3. The germline V gene encodes CDR1 LNHNV and CDR2 YYDKDF (reference sequence). The DNA for the CDR3 is TGTGCCACCAGCAGAGATGGACAGGGCCCCTACGAGCAGTACTTC. It translates to CATSRDGQGPYEQYF.

This chain uses TRBV18 with TRBJ2-1; possible D gene TRBD1, 5 bases. Deletions cut 3 bases from V and 7 bases from J, with 25 bases between. CDR1 and CDR2 from the germline V gene are KGHSH and LQKENI. This CDR3 is built from 18 residues. CDR3 sequence: CASSPRLDSWGRANEQFF. CDR3 sequence (DNA): TGTGCCAGCTCACCCCGACTCGACTCCTGGGGCCGAGCGAATGAGCAGTTCTTC.

The rearrangement uses TRBV10-1 and TRBJ2-3; TRBD2 matches at 10 bases. Per the germline V gene, CDR1 is WNHNN and CDR2 is SYGVQD (reference sequence). CDR3 length equals 18 residues. Trimming cost V 0 bases and J 0 bases; bases outside gene matches: 6. The CDR3 spells CASSESGLTSGSTDTQYF. Here the CDR3 DNA reads TGCGCCAGCAGTGAGTCGGGACTGACTAGCGGGAGCACAGATACGCAGTATTTT.

The chain has TRBV2 and TRBJ2-2; 7 bases are a match to TRBD2. Trimming cost V 8 bases and J 4 bases; bases outside gene matches: 7. The CDR3 length is 14 residues. Germline CDR1 reads SNHLY; CDR2 reads FYNNEI. This CDR3 reads CASSSGASTGELFF. Here the CDR3 DNA reads TGTGCCAGCTCTAGCGGCGCCTCCACCGGGGAGCTGTTTTTT. The variable domain in full, with the rest retrieved from reference TRBV2 and TRBJ2-2, is EPEVTQTPSHQVTQMGQEVILRCVPISNHLYFYWYRQILGQKVEFLVSFYNNEISEKSEIFDDQFSVERPDGSNFTLKIRSTKLEDSAMYFCASSSGASTGELFFGEGSRLTVL.

V is TRBV7-2 and J is TRBJ2-6; D remains ambiguous. Trimming took 2 bases from V and 1 from J, leaving 3 bases between them. Germline CDR1 reads SGHTA; CDR2 reads FQGNSA. This CDR3 region has 14 residues. The CDR3 nucleotides read TGTGCCAGCAGCTTACAGTCTGGGGCCAACGTCCTGACTTTC. As protein: CASSLQSGANVLTF.

The chain is built from TRBV19 and TRBJ2-7; a possible D gene is TRBD2 (5 bases). The CDR3 totals 15 residues. The germline CDR1 and CDR2 sequences are LNHDA and SQIVND (reference sequence). Between the trimmed V and J ends, which lost 3 bases and 5 bases, there was a span of 17 bases. The CDR3 DNA follows: TGTGCCAGTAGTATGGCGGACTTCCTGGAAGACGAGCAGTACTTC. Residues: CASSMADFLEDEQYF.

The chain has TRBV7-2 and TRBJ2-7; maybe TRBD1 (6 bases). Trimming removed 1 base from V and 7 bases from J, with 17 bases in between. This CDR3 has 15 residues. Germline lookup yields CDR1 SGHTA and CDR2 FQGNSA. The CDR3 spells CASSLDGGYTREQYF. The DNA of the CDR3 is TGTGCCAGCAGCTTAGATGGGGGCTATACTCGGGAGCAGTACTTC.

V gene TRBV9 combines with J gene TRBJ2-7; 7 bases are a match to TRBD2. There are 15 residues in the CDR3. V trimming: 3 bases; J trimming: 0 bases; junction bases outside the gene matches: 6. Germline CDR1 is SGDLS and CDR2 is YYNGEE. In DNA form, the CDR3 reads TGTGCCAGCAGCGCCTCCGGGACTACCTCCTACGAGCAGTACTTC. Translating gives CASSASGTTSYEQYF.

The J gene is TRBJ1-2, the V gene TRBV20-1, with no clear D. Deletions cut 7 bases from V and 8 bases from J, with 8 bases between. CDR1 is DFQATT and CDR2 is SNEGSKA in the germline V gene (reference sequence). The CDR3 consists of 9 residues. CDR3 bases: TGCAGTGTTCGAGAGGGCTACACCTTC. Amino acid sequence: CSVREGYTF.

Of note for this clone: The identical CDR3 is also encoded by other nucleotide sequences in the sample. The chain is built from TRBV9 and TRBJ2-2, with TRBD1 identical over 7 bases. The CDR3 has 14 amino acids. After removal of 2 bases from V and 3 bases from J, the junction contained 1 base not matched to a gene. Germline CDR1 and CDR2: SGDLS and YYNGEE. Here the CDR3 DNA reads TGTGCCAGCAGCGTGACAGGGTACACCGGGGAGCTGTTTTTT. Its translation: CASSVTGYTGELFF.

CDR3 nucleotides: TGTGCCATCCAAGGGGGCCGCGAGCAGTACTTC. Translating it yields CAIQGGREQYF. V and J are TRBV2 and TRBJ2-7; 7 positions match TRBD1. Germline trimming cut 10 bases from V and 6 bases from J; bases unmatched to any gene: 6. The germline CDR1 and CDR2 sequences are SNHLY and FYNNEI. This CDR3 has 11 residues.

Only one count was recorded for this clone. The chain combines TRBV7-2 with TRBJ1-4, with D uncertain. CDR1 and CDR2 from the germline V gene are SGHTA and FQGNSA. This CDR3 is 15 amino acids long. V was shortened by 3 bases and J by 3 bases, with 11 bases between the two germline ends. In DNA, the CDR3 is TGTGCCAGCAGCTTTCTGGGGAGGTCTAATGAAAAACTGTTTTTT. It codes for CASSFLGRSNEKLFF.

This rearrangement joins TRBV30 to TRBJ2-5, with D unresolved. Trimming left V 2 bases short and J 5 bases short, with 12 bases between. CDR3 length: 13 residues. Germline loops: CDR1 GTSNPN, CDR2 SVGIG (reference sequence). CDR3 amino acids: CAWSFVGRETQYF. In nucleotides, the CDR3 is TGTGCCTGGAGTTTCGTGGGCAGGGAGACCCAGTACTTC.

The chain joins TRBV9 to TRBJ2-3, with TRBD2 identical over 11 bases. CDR1 and CDR2 (germline): SGDLS, YYNGEE. This CDR3 region has 17 residues. V gave up 0 bases and J gave up 1 base; unmatched junction bases: 4. The CDR3 loop reads CASSVGLLAGGTDTQYF. The CDR3 coding sequence is TGTGCCAGCAGCGTAGGCCTACTAGCGGGAGGCACAGATACGCAGTATTTT.